This entry lists 15 T cell receptor beta chains sequenced from one sample in a study of T-cell memory formation after mild COVID-19. MiXCR, applied by TCRdb to the 5' RACE reads, yields one record per CDR3 protein. The data show around 82,000 distinct CDR3 sequences, 9.5% to 15% seen once. Sequences were obtained from PBMCs or a T cell subset sorted from them (not recorded which). The receptors shown here come from a man aged 18 to 35 who had mild COVID-19 (a few samples of this study predate the infection). Cell type and time point are not known.

The V and J genes are TRBV27 and TRBJ2-5, with 11 bases fitting TRBD2. The CDR3 totals 15 residues. CDR1 MNHEY and CDR2 SMNVEV come from the germline V gene (reference sequence). The V and J ends lost 5 bases and 3 bases, in that order; junction bases with no gene match: 5. CDR3 residues: CASSLGTSGKETQYF. CDR3 bases: TGTGCCAGCAGTCTGGGGACTAGCGGCAAAGAGACCCAGTACTTC.

This clonotype was picked up many times. CDR3 nucleotide sequence: TGTGCCAGCAGTTCCCGGACGGACTCCTACGAGCAGTACTTC. This gives the protein CASSSRTDSYEQYF. This chain uses TRBV6-2 or TRBV6-3 with TRBJ2-7, with D unresolved. V dropped 4 bases and J dropped 0 bases, with 10 bases sitting between them. This CDR3 spans 14 amino acids. CDR1 and CDR2 from the germline V gene are MNHEY and SVGEGT.

This clonotype was counted at least ten times. The chain carries TRBV7-8 and TRBJ2-6; D remains ambiguous. In germline, CDR1 is SGHVS, CDR2 FQNEAQ. V was trimmed by 2 bases and J by 1 base, leaving 3 bases between them. This CDR3 spans 14 amino acids. The chain's CDR3 is CASSLSSGANVLTF. CDR3 in DNA: TGTGCCAGCAGCTTATCTTCTGGGGCCAACGTCCTGACTTTC. The full variable domain, in which reference TRBV7-8 and TRBJ2-6 provide the parts outside the CDR3, is GAGVSQSPRYKVAKRGQDVALRCDPISGHVSLFWYQQALGQGPEFLTYFQNEAQLDKSGLPSDRFFAERPEGSVSTLKIQRTQQEDSAVYLCASSLSSGANVLTFGAGSRLTVL.

This clonotype was detected a few times. This chain links TRBV7-6 with TRBJ2-4, with D possibly TRBD2 on 5 matching bases. V gave up 5 bases and J gave up 7 bases, with 12 bases separating them. The CDR3 runs to 13 residues. Per the germline V gene, CDR1 is SGHVS and CDR2 is FNYEAQ. CDR3 nucleotides: TGTGCCAGCAGCCCCGGGGAGCGCAACATTCAGTACTTC. It codes for CASSPGERNIQYF. Full variable domain (remainder filled in from reference TRBV7-6 and TRBJ2-4): GAGVSQSPRYKVTKRGQDVALRCDPISGHVSLYWYRQALGQGPEFLTYFNYEAQQDKSGLPNDRFSAERPEGSISTLTIQRTEQRDSAMYRCASSPGERNIQYFGAGTRLSVL.

This clonotype has at least ten counts. The chain links TRBV20-1 to TRBJ2-7; tentatively, D is TRBD1 or TRBD2 (6 bases each). The germline CDR1 and CDR2 sequences are DFQATT and SNEGSKA (reference sequence). Deletions cut 3 bases from V and 0 bases from J, with 18 bases between. This CDR3 is built from 16 residues. The CDR3 is CSARTLEGVTSYEQYF. Written as DNA, the CDR3 is TGCAGTGCTAGGACCCTGGAGGGGGTGACCTCCTACGAGCAGTACTTC.

This chain links TRBV5-5 with TRBJ2-3; tentatively, D is TRBD2 (5 bases). Germline values: CDR1 SGHKS, CDR2 YYEKEE (reference sequence). The CDR3 has 15 amino acids. Trimming removed 1 base from V and 1 base from J, with 10 bases in between. As DNA, the CDR3 is TGTGCCAGCAGCTTGATCACTAGTGGCACAGATACGCAGTATTTT. Protein sequence: CASSLITSGTDTQYF.

The chain couples TRBV4-3 to TRBJ1-2; D possibly corresponds to TRBD1 (6 bases). V shed 0 bases and J shed 4 bases, with 18 bases lying between them. CDR3 length equals 17 residues. Germline V gives CDR1 LGHNA, CDR2 YSLEER. The CDR3 region is CASSQDWDTSLSYGYTF. CDR3 bases: TGCGCCAGCAGCCAAGACTGGGACACCTCGCTTAGCTATGGCTACACCTTC.

The V call is TRBV7-2, the J call TRBJ2-1; 13 bases align to TRBD2. The V gene's germline CDR1 is SGHTA and CDR2 FQGNSA. The CDR3 is 20 amino acids. V gave up 2 bases and J gave up 0 bases; unmatched junction bases: 10. The CDR3 here is CASSLPTSGGLQSSYNEQFF. For the CDR3, the DNA is TGTGCCAGCAGCTTACCGACTAGCGGGGGGCTACAGAGCTCCTACAATGAGCAGTTCTTC. Full variable domain (missing parts from reference TRBV7-2 and TRBJ2-1): GAGVSQSPSNKVTEKGKDVELRCDPISGHTALYWYRQSLGQGLEFLIYFQGNSAPDKSGLPSDRFSAERTGGSVSTLTIQRTQQEDSAVYLCASSLPTSGGLQSSYNEQFFGPGTRLTVL.

The chain uses TRBV4-3 and TRBJ2-2; the D is unclear. This CDR3 has 15 residues. V lost 1 base to trimming and J lost 2 bases, with 8 bases between them. Looked up from germline, CDR1 is LGHNA and CDR2 is YSLEER. CDR3: CASSQVGFNTGELFF. Written as DNA, the CDR3 is TGCGCCAGCAGCCAAGTGGGGTTTAACACCGGGGAGCTGTTTTTT.

This clonotype has more than one count but fewer than ten. The chain links TRBV20-1 to TRBJ1-5; maybe TRBD1 (6 bases). CDR1 is DFQATT, CDR2 SNEGSKA, per germline (reference sequence). Trimming removed 7 bases at V and 0 bases at J, with 10 bases between. The CDR3 is made up of 13 amino acids. Here the CDR3 DNA reads TGCAGTGGACAGGAGGATAGCAATCAGCCCCAGCATTTT. Translated: CSGQEDSNQPQHF.

The V gene is TRBV7-9, the J gene TRBJ2-7, with TRBD1 matching 9 bases. Germline lookup yields CDR1 SEHNR and CDR2 FQNEAQ (reference sequence). J lost 5 bases, V lost 3 bases, and 5 bases had no gene match. The CDR3 is 14 residues long. The CDR3: CASSFDRGIDEQYF. The CDR3 DNA follows: TGTGCCAGCAGCTTTGACAGGGGGATAGACGAGCAGTACTTC. Full variable domain (missing parts from reference TRBV7-9 and TRBJ2-7): DTGVSQNPRHKITKRGQNVTFRCDPISEHNRLYWYRQTLGQGPEFLTYFQNEAQLEKSRLLSDRFSAERPKGSFSTLEIQRTEQGDSAMYLCASSFDRGIDEQYFGPGTRLTVT.

The V and J genes are TRBV29-1 and TRBJ2-1; no clear D. V shed 5 bases and J shed 8 bases, with 16 bases lying between them. This CDR3 spans 13 amino acids. Germline V gives CDR1 SQVTM, CDR2 ANQGSEA. CDR3 nucleotides: TGCAGCGTTCCGTTTCTCCTAGTCGATGAGCAGTTCTTC. Amino acids: CSVPFLLVDEQFF.

This clonotype was detected a few times. The rearrangement uses TRBV12-3 or TRBV12-4 and TRBJ2-2, with TRBD2 as a possible D gene (5 bases). V was clipped by 11 bases and J by 3 bases, with 10 bases between them. This CDR3 spans 12 amino acids. The CDR3 here is CARLRDTGELFF. The DNA for the CDR3 is TGTGCCCGCTTGAGGGACACCGGGGAGCTGTTTTTT.

The rearrangement uses TRBV23-1 and TRBJ2-7; perhaps TRBD2 as D (5 bases). TRBV23-1 is noted as an ORF with a role that remains uncertain. CDR3 size: 13 residues. V was pared by 4 bases and J by 7 bases, with 14 bases between. In DNA form, the CDR3 reads TGCGCCAGCAGTCCGAAAGGGCCGGGGGAGCAGTACGTC. Protein sequence: CASSPKGPGEQYV.

This clonotype was observed a handful of times. V is TRBV5-5 and J is TRBJ2-3, with TRBD2 identical over 11 bases. After removal of 4 bases from V and 2 bases from J, the junction contained 12 bases not matched to a gene. The CDR3 has 18 amino acids. Germline V CDR1 and CDR2: SGHKS, YYEKEE (reference sequence). The CDR3 DNA reads TGTGCCAGCAGCCCCGGGACTAGCGGAGTTGTCTACACAGATACGCAGTATTTT. Its translation is CASSPGTSGVVYTDTQYF.